These 11 T cell receptor beta chains originate from one sample sequenced in a study of molecular identifiers for immune sequencing clone quantification (dated 2018 in TCRdb). The method was PCR. For sequencing, an Illumina HiSeq 4000 was employed. The public reads were run again by TCRdb, first through fastp at Q25 and then through MiXCR, and only productive beta chains were kept. Rows matching on CDR3 protein sequence are summarized as one entry with the most common DNA and genes. Recorded for this sample are hundreds of thousands of distinct CDR3 sequences; roughly a fifth of them occurred a single time. The ten top clones hold over 0.7% of the sample. Sequences were obtained from naive CD8+ T cells from blood, with Jurkat cell RNA spiked in. The cell subset or site label on this specimen signifies: FACS-sorted CD8+CD4-CCR7+CD45RA+ naive T cells. The receptors were sampled from a human donor in good health. Some libraries in this study had Jurkat cell RNA spiked in.

Ten or more counts support this clonotype. This sequence joins TRBV7-3 and TRBJ2-7; perhaps TRBD1 as D (6 bases). Between the trimmed V and J ends, which lost 5 bases and 2 bases, there was a span of 19 bases. Per the germline V gene, CDR1 is SGHTA and CDR2 is FQGTGA. This CDR3 is 16 amino acids long. The CDR3 is CASSPDPGQSTYEQYF. The CDR3 DNA follows: TGTGCCAGCAGCCCCGACCCGGGACAAAGTACCTACGAGCAGTACTTC.

About this clonotype: A much bigger clone sits one base away, suggesting this may be a read error. The chain has TRBV4-1 and TRBJ2-2; no clear D gene. The CDR3 extends over 18 amino acids. CDR1 MGHRA and CDR2 YSYEKL come from the germline V gene. Trimming took 1 base from V and 1 from J, leaving 16 bases between them. The CDR3 DNA reads TGCGCCAGCAGCCAAGGTTTATTCCAGCGATTGAACACCGGGGAGCTGTTTTTT. It codes for CASSQGLFQRLNTGELFF.

This rearrangement joins TRBV28 to TRBJ1-4; D is undetermined. Germline V gene lookup returns CDR1 MDHEN and CDR2 SYDVKM. The CDR3 covers 14 residues. Trimming stripped 5 bases from V and 8 bases from J, with 15 bases between. CDR3 protein: CASSAAITGEKLFF. The CDR3 DNA follows: TGTGCCAGCAGTGCCGCCATCACCGGGGAAAAACTGTTTTTT.

This clonotype showed up many times. The gene calls are TRBV27 and TRBJ2-3, with 11 bases matching TRBD2. J lost 2 bases, V lost 6 bases, and 7 bases had no gene match. The CDR3 consists of 16 residues. Germline values: CDR1 MNHEY, CDR2 SMNVEV (reference sequence). The CDR3 DNA sequence: TGTGCCAGCAGGCGACCTAGCGGGGGGATCACAGATACGCAGTATTTT. It translates to CASRRPSGGITDTQYF.

This clonotype was seen at least ten times. V usage is TRBV4-3 and J usage is TRBJ2-7; 8 bases match TRBD2. Germline loops: CDR1 LGHNA, CDR2 YSLEER. The CDR3 sequence is 16 residues long. With 0 bases clipped from V and 3 bases from J, the junction kept 7 bases outside the gene matches. The CDR3 is CASSQDIASGFYEQYF. The CDR3 DNA reads TGCGCCAGCAGCCAAGATATAGCTAGCGGGTTCTACGAGCAGTACTTC.

This clonotype has only a few counts. V usage is TRBV23-1 and J usage is TRBJ2-7; 10 nucleotides match TRBD1. TRBV23-1 is identified as an open reading frame with a role that is uncertain. The V and J ends lost 0 bases and 0 bases, in that order; junction bases with no gene match: 11. The length of the CDR3 is 19 residues. The CDR3 protein is CASSQSLRDRGASSYEQYF. The CDR3 bases are TGCGCCAGCAGTCAATCGCTCCGGGACAGGGGCGCTAGCTCCTACGAGCAGTACTTC.

This clonotype was counted only a few times. A read error is possible here, since a much larger clone lies one base away. The chain recombines TRBV20-1 with TRBJ2-7; 7 nucleotides agree with TRBD2. Germline V gives CDR1 DFQATT, CDR2 SNEGSKA (reference sequence). Trimming removed 7 bases from V and 2 bases from J; junction bases left unmatched: 8. The CDR3 is made up of 13 amino acids. In DNA form, the CDR3 reads TGCAGTGTCGGGGGGTCAGCCACCTACGAGCAGTACTTC. Protein sequence: CSVGGSATYEQYF.

The rearrangement uses TRBV4-1 and TRBJ2-1; the match to TRBD1 covers 9 bases. The germline gives CDR1 MGHRA, CDR2 YSYEKL. The J segment lost 10 bases and the V segment lost 1 base, leaving 14 bases of the junction unmatched. The CDR3 is made up of 17 amino acids. CDR3 sequence (DNA): TGCGCCAGCAGCCAAGGAGTTGGTGGACAGGGGTATGGGGAGCAGTTCTTC. This codes for CASSQGVGGQGYGEQFF.

Ten or more counts support this clonotype. The rearrangement uses TRBV12-3 or TRBV12-4 and TRBJ1-2; D ambiguous. The CDR3 is 14 amino acids. The ends were cut back, 3 bases at V and 5 bases at J, with 13 bases in the middle. The CDR3 is CASSFSTVFYGYTF. CDR3 in DNA: TGTGCCAGCAGTTTCTCAACAGTCTTTTATGGCTACACCTTC.

About this clonotype itself: Given a much more abundant clone one base away, this may be a read error. The conserved closing phenylalanine or tryptophan is absent in this CDR3, likely reflecting a read error. The genes are TRBV5-1 and TRBJ2-5; 7 bases align to TRBD1. The trim removed 6 bases at V and 5 bases at J, leaving 10 bases unmatched. The CDR3 totals 14 residues. The germline gives CDR1 SGHRS, CDR2 YFSETQ. Written as DNA, the CDR3 is TGCGCCAGCACCGGACAGGAGGTAACGGAGACCCAGTACCTC. It yields the protein CASTGQEVTETQYL.

Ten or more counts support this clonotype. The J gene is TRBJ2-3, the V gene TRBV20-1, with 11 bases lining up with TRBD2. With 1 base clipped from V and 0 bases from J, the junction kept 6 bases outside the gene matches. The CDR3 runs 17 residues. CDR1 is DFQATT and CDR2 is SNEGSKA in the germline V gene (reference sequence). For the CDR3, the DNA is TGCAGTGCTAGAGGGTCTAGCGGGAGGTATAGCACAGATACGCAGTATTTT. This gives the protein CSARGSSGRYSTDTQYF.